This is a list of T cell receptor beta chains from one sample in a study of shared clonotypes between healthy human individuals. Measured with immunoSEQ multiplex PCR; TCRdb has only the in-frame clones, and not every one. The data show about a million clones, with 60% to 80% seen just once and approximately 1.5% held by the top ten. The sequenced sample consisted of memory CD4+ T cells sorted from blood. The receptors were sampled from a man younger than 35 in good health. Each CDR3 is given with its conserved first and last residue. D genes are given only for firm matches. The size of a clone is reported for some rows only, either as once, few or many, or as a class for expanded clones.

clone_size: -; d_call: -; j_call: TRBJ1-6; v_call: TRBV5-1; cdr3_nt: TGCGCCAGCAGCAGCGACAGCTCCTATAATTCACCCCTCCACTTT; cdr3_aa: CASSSDSSYNSPLHF
clone_size: -; d_call: -; j_call: TRBJ1-5; v_call: TRBV7-9; cdr3_nt: TGTGCCAGCAGCTTATCCGGGAACCATCAGCCCCAGCATTTT; cdr3_aa: CASSLSGNHQPQHF
clone_size: -; d_call: TRBD1; j_call: TRBJ2-2; v_call: TRBV6-6; cdr3_nt: TGTGCCAGCAAACCCCAGGGGGCTGAGGGCACCGGGGAGCTGTTTTTT; cdr3_aa: CASKPQGAEGTGELFF
clone_size: many; d_call: TRBD2; j_call: TRBJ2-1; v_call: TRBV2; cdr3_nt: TGTGCCAGCGGAGAGGGCGGGAGGGTTAATGAGCAGTTCTTC; cdr3_aa: CASGEGGRVNEQFF
clone_size: -; d_call: -; j_call: TRBJ2-7; v_call: TRBV6-1; cdr3_nt: TGTGCCAGCAGTGAAGACAACGTAGCCTACGAGCAGTACTTC; cdr3_aa: CASSEDNVAYEQYF
clone_size: -; d_call: -; j_call: TRBJ1-2; v_call: TRBV6-5; cdr3_nt: TGTGCCAGCAGTTACCTGGACAGATATGGCTACACCTTC; cdr3_aa: CASSYLDRYGYTF
clone_size: -; d_call: TRBD2; j_call: TRBJ2-1; v_call: TRBV5-4; cdr3_nt: TGTGCCAGCAGCTTGGGTAGCGGGGCCTCTCGGGGTGAGCAGTTCTTC; cdr3_aa: CASSLGSGASRGEQFF
clone_size: -; d_call: TRBD2; j_call: TRBJ2-5; v_call: TRBV29-1; cdr3_nt: TGCAGCGCCGACCTAGCGGGGGATCCGGCGACCCAGTACTTC; cdr3_aa: CSADLAGDPATQYF
clone_size: once; d_call: -; j_call: TRBJ2-3; v_call: TRBV27; cdr3_nt: TGTGCCAGCAGTCCTTATACCACAGATACGCAGTATTTT; cdr3_aa: CASSPYTTDTQYF
clone_size: once; d_call: -; j_call: TRBJ2-1; v_call: TRBV5-1; cdr3_nt: TGCGCCAGCAGCCGTTCCGGGACTCAATTATACAATGAGCAGTTCTTC; cdr3_aa: CASSRSGTQLYNEQFF
clone_size: -; d_call: TRBD1; j_call: TRBJ1-1; v_call: TRBV7-2; cdr3_nt: TGTGCCAGCAGCTTAGACGGACAGGCGGAAGCTTTCTTT; cdr3_aa: CASSLDGQAEAFF
clone_size: -; d_call: -; j_call: TRBJ2-1; v_call: TRBV19; cdr3_nt: TGTGCCACCAGGGTGGGGTACAATGAGCAGTTCTTC; cdr3_aa: CATRVGYNEQFF
clone_size: -; d_call: TRBD2; j_call: TRBJ2-5; v_call: TRBV5-1; cdr3_nt: TGCGCCAGCAGCTTGGGGGGACTAGGCGGACAAGAGACCCAGTACTTC; cdr3_aa: CASSLGGLGGQETQYF
clone_size: -; d_call: -; j_call: TRBJ1-1; v_call: TRBV9; cdr3_nt: TGTGCCAGCAGCCCCACAGGGATGAACACTGAAGCTTTCTTT; cdr3_aa: CASSPTGMNTEAFF
clone_size: -; d_call: -; j_call: TRBJ1-2; v_call: TRBV21-1; cdr3_nt: TGTGCCAGCAGCCCAAGGACGGGACAGGGGGATGATGGCTACACCTTC; cdr3_aa: CASSPRTGQGDDGYTF
clone_size: -; d_call: -; j_call: TRBJ1-2; v_call: TRBV21-1; cdr3_nt: TGTGCCAGCAGCAAAGGTAGAAGCGGGGTTTATGGCTACACCTTC; cdr3_aa: CASSKGRSGVYGYTF
clone_size: -; d_call: -; j_call: TRBJ1-6; v_call: TRBV7-2; cdr3_nt: TGTGCCAGCAGCTTAAAGAGGGTCTCACCCCTCCACTTT; cdr3_aa: CASSLKRVSPLHF
clone_size: -; d_call: -; j_call: TRBJ2-2; v_call: TRBV19; cdr3_nt: TGTGCCAGTAAAAACAGGGAAGCCGGGGAGCTGTTTTTT; cdr3_aa: CASKNREAGELFF
clone_size: -; d_call: TRBD1; j_call: TRBJ1-2; v_call: TRBV4-3; cdr3_nt: TGCGCCAGCAGCCTTCACAGGGGGCAGAACTATGGCTACACCTTC; cdr3_aa: CASSLHRGQNYGYTF
clone_size: -; d_call: -; j_call: TRBJ2-7; v_call: TRBV7-9; cdr3_nt: TGTGCCAGCAGCTTAGTGCCCGGAAGGAATGAGCAGTACTTC; cdr3_aa: CASSLVPGRNEQYF
clone_size: -; d_call: -; j_call: TRBJ2-7; v_call: TRBV5-1; cdr3_nt: TGCGCCAGCAGCTTTCGTCCCGGACAAGAGCAGTACTTC; cdr3_aa: CASSFRPGQEQYF
clone_size: -; d_call: TRBD1; j_call: TRBJ1-6; v_call: TRBV18; cdr3_nt: TGTGCCAGCTCCCTAGACAGGGAGGTGTCACCCCTCCACTTT; cdr3_aa: CASSLDREVSPLHF
clone_size: -; d_call: TRBD1; j_call: TRBJ1-2; v_call: TRBV5-1; cdr3_nt: TGCGCCAGCAGCTTGGACGGGGACAGTAACTATGGCTACACCTTC; cdr3_aa: CASSLDGDSNYGYTF
clone_size: once; d_call: -; j_call: TRBJ2-7; v_call: TRBV5-6; cdr3_nt: TGTGCCAGCACCGCGGGAGGACAGGCCGACGAGCAGTACTTC; cdr3_aa: CASTAGGQADEQYF
clone_size: -; d_call: -; j_call: TRBJ1-1; v_call: TRBV6-5; cdr3_nt: TGTGCCAGCAGTCCCCGGGACCGTCGAAGGACTGAAGCTTTCTTT; cdr3_aa: CASSPRDRRRTEAFF
clone_size: -; d_call: TRBD1; j_call: TRBJ2-1; v_call: TRBV5-1; cdr3_nt: TGCGCCAGCAGCCTGGGACAGGGGCAATACAATGAGCAGTTCTTC; cdr3_aa: CASSLGQGQYNEQFF
clone_size: -; d_call: -; j_call: TRBJ2-7; v_call: TRBV4-2; cdr3_nt: TGTGCCAGCAGCCAAGAAGGGAGCGTCCACGAGCAGTACTTC; cdr3_aa: CASSQEGSVHEQYF
clone_size: few; d_call: TRBD1; j_call: TRBJ1-1; v_call: TRBV14; cdr3_nt: TGTGCCAACGGACAGGGGACTGGGACTGAAGCTTTCTTT; cdr3_aa: CANGQGTGTEAFF
clone_size: -; d_call: -; j_call: TRBJ2-5; v_call: TRBV7-2; cdr3_nt: TGTGCCAGCAGCCCCGGGGCTCTAGGGGAGACCCAGTACTTC; cdr3_aa: CASSPGALGETQYF
clone_size: many; d_call: -; j_call: TRBJ1-1; v_call: TRBV4-1; cdr3_nt: TGCGCCAGCAGCCAAGAAGGCCTTTGGAACACTGAAGCTTTCTTT; cdr3_aa: CASSQEGLWNTEAFF
clone_size: -; d_call: TRBD1; j_call: TRBJ2-1; v_call: TRBV9; cdr3_nt: TGTGCCAGCAGCGTCCATATCGGGACAGGCGACAATGAGCAGTTCTTC; cdr3_aa: CASSVHIGTGDNEQFF
clone_size: few; d_call: -; j_call: TRBJ2-2; v_call: TRBV28; cdr3_nt: TGTGCCAGCAGTCAAGGATTTGGCGGCACCGGGGAGCTGTTTTTT; cdr3_aa: CASSQGFGGTGELFF
clone_size: -; d_call: -; j_call: TRBJ2-3; v_call: TRBV5-1; cdr3_nt: TGCGCCAGCAGCCCGCTGGGGGTCGATACGCAGTATTTT; cdr3_aa: CASSPLGVDTQYF
clone_size: -; d_call: TRBD1; j_call: TRBJ1-2; v_call: TRBV7-9; cdr3_nt: TGTGCCAGCAGCTCCAGGACAGGGCATGGCTACACCTTC; cdr3_aa: CASSSRTGHGYTF
clone_size: -; d_call: -; j_call: TRBJ1-1; v_call: TRBV2; cdr3_nt: TGTGCCAGCAGTGTGCTTCTTGAAGCTTTCTTT; cdr3_aa: CASSVLLEAFF
clone_size: -; d_call: -; j_call: TRBJ2-7; v_call: TRBV27; cdr3_nt: TGTGCCAGCAGTTTAAGGGCGGGGCTAGTATACGAGCAGTACTTC; cdr3_aa: CASSLRAGLVYEQYF
clone_size: -; d_call: -; j_call: TRBJ1-2; v_call: TRBV5-1; cdr3_nt: TGCGCCAGCAGCTTCTGGGGGGCTGGCTATGGCTACACCTTC; cdr3_aa: CASSFWGAGYGYTF
clone_size: -; d_call: TRBD1; j_call: TRBJ2-7; v_call: TRBV23-1; cdr3_nt: TGCGCCAGCAGTCAATCGGGGACAGCGAGCTCCTACGAGCAGTACTTC; cdr3_aa: CASSQSGTASSYEQYF
clone_size: once; d_call: -; j_call: TRBJ2-1; v_call: TRBV30; cdr3_nt: TGTGCCTGGAGTGTTAAAGGGGCATACAATGAGCAGTTCTTC; cdr3_aa: CAWSVKGAYNEQFF
clone_size: -; d_call: -; j_call: TRBJ1-1; v_call: TRBV10-2; cdr3_nt: TGCGCCAGTTCAGGGGCGTGGAACACTGAAGCTTTCTTT; cdr3_aa: CASSGAWNTEAFF
clone_size: -; d_call: -; j_call: TRBJ1-5; v_call: TRBV30; cdr3_nt: TGTGCCTACGCACCGGGACTAGGGACCCAGCCCCAGCATTTT; cdr3_aa: CAYAPGLGTQPQHF